This T cell receptor (beta chain) is from a study of T-cell reconstitution after alpha-beta-depleted transplantation in children. Notes on the study in general: The origin of alpha-beta T cells about two months after transplant was reportedly several hundred expanded graft clones. Newly produced T cells mostly accounted for T-cell counts and diversity one year post-transplant. Surviving recipient T cells and thymic progenitors accounted for the high day-60 TCRbeta diversity observed in some patients.

This clonotype was counted only a few times. The antigen is undetermined. As it was prepared, the TCRbeta library received unique molecular identifiers. Each CDR3 protein gets one entry after TCRdb re-called the PCR reads with MiXCR. The table lists 300,000 to 350,000 distinct CDR3 sequences, around 25% of them singletons. This CDR3 comprises 16 residues. This TCR derives from a male patient younger than 18 who had a stem cell transplant for acute lymphoblastic leukemia, so the T cells may come from the graft donor. Sequenced material: PBMCs, mostly from graft donor cells, taken 180 days after TCRalphabeta/CD19-depleted stem cell transplant. The rearrangement links TRBV21-1 to TRBJ1-5; the table assigns TRBD1, which was not confirmed against the DNA. TRBV21-1 is annotated as a pseudogene. DNA of the CDR3: TGTGCCAGCAGGGAAGGATCGGGACAGGGGAATCAGCCCCAGCATTTT. As protein: CASREGSGQGNQPQHF.